Presented here are 2 T cell receptor beta chains from one specimen sequenced in a study of blood T cell repertoires in COVID-19. The assay was immunoSEQ multiplex PCR, and TCRdb's table has in-frame clones only and misses some. The table records around 200,000 clones, 84% of them present only once. Material: peripheral blood. The receptors here all came from a woman over 75 with active or convalescent COVID-19.

The CDR3 coding sequence is TGTGCCACCAGTGGACGGGGGACTCCCACCAACCAAGAGACCCAGTACTTC. Amino acids: CATSGRGTPTNQETQYF. This rearrangement joins TRBV24-1 to TRBJ2-5; TRBD2 is a possible D gene (6 bases). The CDR3 is 17 amino acids. V was cut by 5 bases and J by 0 bases, with 18 bases left in between. CDR1 KGHDR and CDR2 SFDVKD come from the germline V gene.

The V gene is TRBV18, the J gene TRBJ2-1, with 8 bases fitting TRBD1. Germline loops: CDR1 KGHSH, CDR2 LQKENI. The CDR3 is 17 amino acids. J was trimmed by 6 bases and V by 2 bases; bases with no gene match: 12. The CDR3 DNA is TGTGCCAGCTCACCAAGGACAAGGCCCCAGGGGGCCAATGAGCAGTTCTTC. This translates into CASSPRTRPQGANEQFF.